This T cell receptor beta chain appears in the sequencing data of a study of shared T cell receptors in the human thymus. The V gene lost 3 bases and the J gene lost 0 bases, with 24 bases spanning the gap. The CDR3 is made up of 20 amino acids. CDR1 is PRHDT and CDR2 is FYEKMQ in the germline V gene (reference sequence). Here immunoSEQ multiplex PCR was the method, and the copy in TCRdb shows in-frame clones only, minus some. This sample has more than 550,000 clones, with approximately 85% found just once. The same data also contributed to another study, on human thymus T cells. That paper states: The donors were infants in Finland with congenital heart defects, otherwise immunologically healthy. During corrective heart surgery, resections were taken, and the thymus tissue came from them. Repertoires sampled from thymus and blood appeared biased in V and J gene usage. Thymic repertoires of unrelated individuals were reported in related research to overlap highly.

Sequenced sample: thymocytes. V is TRBV13 and J is TRBJ2-1, with D hard to call. The sequence was obtained from a girl in the first two years of life with a congenital heart defect. The CDR3 here is CASSFRRVAVHPSSYNEQFF. CDR3 sequence (DNA): TGTGCCAGCAGCTTCCGCCGTGTCGCGGTACACCCAAGCTCCTACAATGAGCAGTTCTTC. Full variable domain (rest looked up from reference TRBV13 and TRBJ2-1): AAGVIQSPRHLIKEKRETATLKCYPIPRHDTVYWYQQGPGQDPQFLISFYEKMQSDKGSIPDRFSAQQFSDYHSELNMSSLELGDSALYFCASSFRRVAVHPSSYNEQFFGPGTRLTVL.